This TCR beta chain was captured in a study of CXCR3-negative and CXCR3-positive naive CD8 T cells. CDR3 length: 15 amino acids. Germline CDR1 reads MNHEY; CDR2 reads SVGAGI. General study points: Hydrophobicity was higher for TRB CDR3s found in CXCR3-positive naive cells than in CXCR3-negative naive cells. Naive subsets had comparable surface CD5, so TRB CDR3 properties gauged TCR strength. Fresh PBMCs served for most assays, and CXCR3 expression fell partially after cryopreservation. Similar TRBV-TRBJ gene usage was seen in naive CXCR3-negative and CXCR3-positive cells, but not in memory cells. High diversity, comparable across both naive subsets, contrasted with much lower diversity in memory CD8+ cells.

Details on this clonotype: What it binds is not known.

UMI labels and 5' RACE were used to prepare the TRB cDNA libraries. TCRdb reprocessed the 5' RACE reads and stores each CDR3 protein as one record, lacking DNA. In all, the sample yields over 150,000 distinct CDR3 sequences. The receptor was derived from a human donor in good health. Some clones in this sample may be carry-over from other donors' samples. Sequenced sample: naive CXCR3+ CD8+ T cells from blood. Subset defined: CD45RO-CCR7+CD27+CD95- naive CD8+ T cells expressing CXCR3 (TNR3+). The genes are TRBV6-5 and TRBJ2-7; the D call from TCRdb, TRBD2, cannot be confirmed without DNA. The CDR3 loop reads CASSYSVLAGDEQYF.